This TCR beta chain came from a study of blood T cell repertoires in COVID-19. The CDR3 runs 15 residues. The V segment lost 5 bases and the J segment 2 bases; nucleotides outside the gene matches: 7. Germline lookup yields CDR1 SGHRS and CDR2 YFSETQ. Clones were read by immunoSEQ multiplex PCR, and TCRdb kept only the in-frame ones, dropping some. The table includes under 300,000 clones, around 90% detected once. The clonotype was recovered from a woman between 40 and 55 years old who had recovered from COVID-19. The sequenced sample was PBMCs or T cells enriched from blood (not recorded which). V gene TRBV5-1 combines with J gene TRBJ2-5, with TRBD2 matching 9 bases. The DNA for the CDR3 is TGCGCCAGCAGACCGAGGACTAGCGATCAAGAGACCCAGTACTTC. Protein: CASRPRTSDQETQYF. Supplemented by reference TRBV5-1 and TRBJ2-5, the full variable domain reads KAGVTQTPRYLIKTRGQQVTLSCSPISGHRSVSWYQQTPGQGLQFLFEYFSETQRNKGNFPGRFSGRQFSNSRSEMNVSTLELGDSALYLCASRPRTSDQETQYFGPGTRLLVL.